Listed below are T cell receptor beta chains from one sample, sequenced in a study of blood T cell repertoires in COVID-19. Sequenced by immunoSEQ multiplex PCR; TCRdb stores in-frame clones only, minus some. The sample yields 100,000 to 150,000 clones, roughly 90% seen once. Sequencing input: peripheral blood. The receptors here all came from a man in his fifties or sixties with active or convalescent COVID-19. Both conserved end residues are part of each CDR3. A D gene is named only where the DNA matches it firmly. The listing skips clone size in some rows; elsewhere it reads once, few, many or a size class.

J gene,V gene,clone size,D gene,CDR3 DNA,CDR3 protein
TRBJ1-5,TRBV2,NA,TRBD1,TGTGCCAGCAACGGGGACAGGGGATATCAGCCCCAGCATTTT,CASNGDRGYQPQHF
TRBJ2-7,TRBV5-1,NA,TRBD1,TGCGCCAGCAGCTTGGGTGGGACAGGCCTGACCTACGAGCAGTACTTC,CASSLGGTGLTYEQYF
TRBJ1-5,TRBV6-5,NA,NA,TGTGCCAGCAGTTACTCGTACAATCAGCCCCAGCATTTT,CASSYSYNQPQHF
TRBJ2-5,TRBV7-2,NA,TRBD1,TGTGCCAGCAGCCCGGGACAGGGGGAGACCCAGTACTTC,CASSPGQGETQYF
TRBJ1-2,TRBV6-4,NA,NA,TGTGCCAGCAGTGACGGAGGGGCGTCGTATGGCTACACCTTC,CASSDGGASYGYTF
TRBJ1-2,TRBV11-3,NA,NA,TGTGCCAGCAGCTTAGGGACCAGGGACTACACCTTC,CASSLGTRDYTF
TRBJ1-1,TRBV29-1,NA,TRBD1,TGCAGCGTCATTACCACCGGGACAGCGATAAACACTGAAGCTTTCTTT,CSVITTGTAINTEAFF
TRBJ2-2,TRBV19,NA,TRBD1,TGTGCCAGTAGTACCCAGACAGGGGGGGACACCGGGGAGCTGTTTTTT,CASSTQTGGDTGELFF
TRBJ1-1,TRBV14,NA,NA,TGTGCCAGCAGCCGAGGCACAGGGCGGTTAACTGAAGCTTTCTTT,CASSRGTGRLTEAFF
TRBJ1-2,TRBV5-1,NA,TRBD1,TGCGCCAGCAGCCCGCCGGGACAGGGTATTGTCGATGGCTACACCTTC,CASSPPGQGIVDGYTF
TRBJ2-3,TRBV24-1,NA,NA,TGTGCCACCAGTGATCCGACCAGGGGCGCTTCGGATACGCAGTATTTT,CATSDPTRGASDTQYF
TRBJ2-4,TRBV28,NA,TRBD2,TGTGCCAGCAGTTTAGGGGGAGGGAACATTCAGTACTTC,CASSLGGGNIQYF
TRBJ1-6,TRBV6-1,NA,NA,TGTGCCAGCAGTGACAGACAGCGTAATTCACCCCTCCACTTT,CASSDRQRNSPLHF
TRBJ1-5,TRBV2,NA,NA,TGTGCCAGCAGTGAAAACGGTCCTAGCAATCAGCCCCAGCATTTT,CASSENGPSNQPQHF
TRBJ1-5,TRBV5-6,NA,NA,TGTGCCAGCAGCCGAGCATCGGGGGGCGGGCCCCAGCATTTT,CASSRASGGGPQHF
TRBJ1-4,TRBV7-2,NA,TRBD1,TGTGCCAGCAGCGTAGAAACAGGGGGCCGAACTAATGAAAAACTGTTTTTT,CASSVETGGRTNEKLFF
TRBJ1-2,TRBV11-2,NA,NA,TGTGCCAGCAGCGCGTCTTTAGCCCCCTACCACTTC,CASSASLAPYHF
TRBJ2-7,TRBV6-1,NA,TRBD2,TGTGCCAGCAGTGAGACCGGGACTAGCCGTTTTCTTGCCGAGCAGTACTTC,CASSETGTSRFLAEQYF
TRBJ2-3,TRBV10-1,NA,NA,TGCGCCAGCAGTGATTACTACACAGATACGCAGTATTTT,CASSDYYTDTQYF
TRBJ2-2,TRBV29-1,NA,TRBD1,TGCAGCGTTGAAGGGACAGGTGGCACCGGGGAGCTGTTTTTT,CSVEGTGGTGELFF
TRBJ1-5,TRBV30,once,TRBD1,TGTGCCTGGAGTGTAACAGGGGCCAATCAGCCCCAGCATTTT,CAWSVTGANQPQHF
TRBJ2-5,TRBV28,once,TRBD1,TGTGCCAGCAGGACAGGGGGAGAGACCCAGTACTTC,CASRTGGETQYF
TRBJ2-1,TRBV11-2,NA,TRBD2,TGTGCCAGCAGCTTAGATGTTGGGATAGCGGGGGCGGACTACAATGAGCAGTTCTTC,CASSLDVGIAGADYNEQFF
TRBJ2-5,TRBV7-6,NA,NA,TGTGCCAGCAGCTTAGTATCAGCGCCCGTCCAAGAGACCCAGTACTTC,CASSLVSAPVQETQYF
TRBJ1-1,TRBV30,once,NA,TGTGCCTGGAGTGTACTAGAGGGGGTCGGCACTGAAGCTTTCTTT,CAWSVLEGVGTEAFF
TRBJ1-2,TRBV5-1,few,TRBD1,TGCGCCAGCAGCCCTGGGGACAGGAAGATTTATGGCTACACCTTC,CASSPGDRKIYGYTF
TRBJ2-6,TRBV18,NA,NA,TGTGCCAGCTCACCGGAAGGCTGGGGGAGGTCTGGGGCCAACGTCCTGACTTTC,CASSPEGWGRSGANVLTF
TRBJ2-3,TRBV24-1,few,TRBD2,TGTGCCACCAGTGAGGTAGCGGGAGCCACAGATACGCAGTATTTT,CATSEVAGATDTQYF
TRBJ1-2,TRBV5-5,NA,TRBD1,TGTGCCAGCAGCTTCCCCGGGACAGGGGGCAATGGCTACACCTTC,CASSFPGTGGNGYTF
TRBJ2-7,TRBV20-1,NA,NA,TGCAGTGCTAGTGGTCTAGCCGTAACATACGAGCAGTACTTC,CSASGLAVTYEQYF
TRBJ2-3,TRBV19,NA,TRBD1,TGTGCCAGTAGTAGCGACAGGGATCTAAATACGCAGTATTTT,CASSSDRDLNTQYF
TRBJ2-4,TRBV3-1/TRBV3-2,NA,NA,TGTGCCAGCAGCCAACGGGGGAGACAGAAAAACATTCAGTACTTC,CASSQRGRQKNIQYF
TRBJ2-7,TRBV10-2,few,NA,TGCGCCAGCAGTGGCAACAGGGCCCTGGAGCAGTACTTC,CASSGNRALEQYF
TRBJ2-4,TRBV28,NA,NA,TGTGCCAGCACGAACGAGGAGGTTGACATTCAGTACTTC,CASTNEEVDIQYF
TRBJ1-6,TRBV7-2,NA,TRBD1,TGTGCCAGCAGCTTAGGGGGGGGACAGGGGCATTCACCCCTCCACTTT,CASSLGGGQGHSPLHF
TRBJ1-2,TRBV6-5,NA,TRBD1,TGTGCCAGCAAGCCACAGGGGCGCGACTATGGCTACACCTTC,CASKPQGRDYGYTF
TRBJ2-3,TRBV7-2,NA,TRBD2,TGTGCCAGCAGCTCCTCTAGCGGGGCCCTCACAGATACGCAGTATTTT,CASSSSSGALTDTQYF
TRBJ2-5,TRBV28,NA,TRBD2,TGTGCCAGCACATCGCGGTCCCCAAAACGGGGGGTCCAAGAGACCCAGTACTTC,CASTSRSPKRGVQETQYF
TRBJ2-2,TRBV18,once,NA,TGTGCCAGCTCAACACTCTGGACAGCTAACACCGGGGAGCTGTTTTTT,CASSTLWTANTGELFF
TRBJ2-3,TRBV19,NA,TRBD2,TGTGCCACCACTGTGACTAGCGACACAGATACGCAGTATTTT,CATTVTSDTDTQYF
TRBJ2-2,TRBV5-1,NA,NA,TGCGCCAGCAGCTCCAAAGGGGGCACCGGGGAGCTGTTTTTT,CASSSKGGTGELFF
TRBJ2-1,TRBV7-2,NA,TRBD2,TGTGCCAGCAGCCAAGGGACTAGCGGGCTCAATGAGCAGTTCTTC,CASSQGTSGLNEQFF
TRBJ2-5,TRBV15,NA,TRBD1,TGTGCCACCAGCAGAAGCGGGACAGGGTTACAAGAGACCCAGTACTTC,CATSRSGTGLQETQYF
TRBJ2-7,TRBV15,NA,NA,TGTGCCACCAGCAGAGATCTTCCAGGGCCCTACGAGCAGTACTTC,CATSRDLPGPYEQYF
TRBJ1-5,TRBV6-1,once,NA,TGTGCCAGCAGTGAAAGTAGGGCAGGGAGGTGGCAGCCCCAGCATTTT,CASSESRAGRWQPQHF
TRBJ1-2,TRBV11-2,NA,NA,TGTGCCAGCAGCTTAGCTCGGAGGGACGGAAGCTATGGCTACACCTTC,CASSLARRDGSYGYTF
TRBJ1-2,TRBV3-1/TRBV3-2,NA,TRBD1,TGTGCCAGCAGCCTTCAAACCAGGGGACAGAGCTATGGCTACACCTTC,CASSLQTRGQSYGYTF
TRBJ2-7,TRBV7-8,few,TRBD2,TGTGCCAGCAGCTTAGTAGGGCTAGCGGGGAGCGAGCAGTACTTC,CASSLVGLAGSEQYF
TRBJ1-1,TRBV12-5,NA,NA,TGTGCTAGTGGTTGCCGGGACTGGGATGGTTGGGGCACTGAAGCTTTCTTT,CASGCRDWDGWGTEAFF
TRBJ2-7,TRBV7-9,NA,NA,TGTGCCAGCAGCTTGGCAGGGGCGGACTACGAGCAGTACTTC,CASSLAGADYEQYF
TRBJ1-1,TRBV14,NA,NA,TGTGCCAGCAGCCGGGGGCTGGTGAACACTGAAGCTTTCTTT,CASSRGLVNTEAFF
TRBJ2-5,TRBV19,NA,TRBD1,TGTGCCAGTAGTCCGTCCCGGGACAGGGTTGGGGAGACCCAGTACTTC,CASSPSRDRVGETQYF
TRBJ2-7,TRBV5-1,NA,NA,TGCGCCAGCAGCTTGGGGCCGAACTACGAGCAGTACTTC,CASSLGPNYEQYF
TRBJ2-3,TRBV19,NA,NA,TGTGCCAGTAGTATACACCGGGGAAGCACAGATACGCAGTATTTT,CASSIHRGSTDTQYF
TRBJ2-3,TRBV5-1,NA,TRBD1,TGCGCCAGCAGCTTGGAGGGGAGGACAGGGACAGATACGCAGTATTTT,CASSLEGRTGTDTQYF
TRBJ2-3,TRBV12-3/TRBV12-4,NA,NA,TGTGCCAGCAGTTTAGCGCGGGGCGATACGCAGTATTTT,CASSLARGDTQYF
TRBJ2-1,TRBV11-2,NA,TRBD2,TGTGCCAGCAGCCGTCAAAGCGGGAGCTCCTACAATGAGCAGTTCTTC,CASSRQSGSSYNEQFF
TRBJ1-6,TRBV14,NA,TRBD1,TGTGCCAGCAGCCAGTTAGGACAGGGCAATTCACCCCTCCACTTT,CASSQLGQGNSPLHF
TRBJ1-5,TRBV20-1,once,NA,TGCAGTGCTAGTACAGGGAGCAATCAGCCCCAGCATTTT,CSASTGSNQPQHF